This T cell receptor beta chain was obtained from a study of cytomegalovirus exposure and HLA in healthy donors. The CDR3 totals 16 residues. Per germline, CDR1 SGDLS and CDR2 YYNGEE. V lost 6 bases, J lost 3 bases, and 21 bases lay in between. Comment on this clone: Antigen unknown.

Clones were read by immunoSEQ multiplex PCR, and TCRdb kept only the in-frame ones, dropping some. The sample lists 300,000 to 450,000 clones; approximately 90% were seen once. Study findings and constraints: Reports described diagnosis of cytomegalovirus status by the classifier as highly specific and sensitive. Later, an analysis found that TCR clusters from the first cohort tended to co-occur in the approximately 130 validation repertoires.

The donors belonged to the approximately 120-subject validation cohort, separate from the roughly 650-subject first cohort. The TCR sequence derives from a woman younger than 30 in good health and CMV-seronegative. The rearrangement uses TRBV9 and TRBJ1-1; maybe TRBD1 (5 bases). Source material: PBMCs. CDR3 bases: TGTGCCAGCAACCTCGGACAAACAGGTGGGGACACTGAAGCTTTCTTT. Translation: CASNLGQTGGDTEAFF.